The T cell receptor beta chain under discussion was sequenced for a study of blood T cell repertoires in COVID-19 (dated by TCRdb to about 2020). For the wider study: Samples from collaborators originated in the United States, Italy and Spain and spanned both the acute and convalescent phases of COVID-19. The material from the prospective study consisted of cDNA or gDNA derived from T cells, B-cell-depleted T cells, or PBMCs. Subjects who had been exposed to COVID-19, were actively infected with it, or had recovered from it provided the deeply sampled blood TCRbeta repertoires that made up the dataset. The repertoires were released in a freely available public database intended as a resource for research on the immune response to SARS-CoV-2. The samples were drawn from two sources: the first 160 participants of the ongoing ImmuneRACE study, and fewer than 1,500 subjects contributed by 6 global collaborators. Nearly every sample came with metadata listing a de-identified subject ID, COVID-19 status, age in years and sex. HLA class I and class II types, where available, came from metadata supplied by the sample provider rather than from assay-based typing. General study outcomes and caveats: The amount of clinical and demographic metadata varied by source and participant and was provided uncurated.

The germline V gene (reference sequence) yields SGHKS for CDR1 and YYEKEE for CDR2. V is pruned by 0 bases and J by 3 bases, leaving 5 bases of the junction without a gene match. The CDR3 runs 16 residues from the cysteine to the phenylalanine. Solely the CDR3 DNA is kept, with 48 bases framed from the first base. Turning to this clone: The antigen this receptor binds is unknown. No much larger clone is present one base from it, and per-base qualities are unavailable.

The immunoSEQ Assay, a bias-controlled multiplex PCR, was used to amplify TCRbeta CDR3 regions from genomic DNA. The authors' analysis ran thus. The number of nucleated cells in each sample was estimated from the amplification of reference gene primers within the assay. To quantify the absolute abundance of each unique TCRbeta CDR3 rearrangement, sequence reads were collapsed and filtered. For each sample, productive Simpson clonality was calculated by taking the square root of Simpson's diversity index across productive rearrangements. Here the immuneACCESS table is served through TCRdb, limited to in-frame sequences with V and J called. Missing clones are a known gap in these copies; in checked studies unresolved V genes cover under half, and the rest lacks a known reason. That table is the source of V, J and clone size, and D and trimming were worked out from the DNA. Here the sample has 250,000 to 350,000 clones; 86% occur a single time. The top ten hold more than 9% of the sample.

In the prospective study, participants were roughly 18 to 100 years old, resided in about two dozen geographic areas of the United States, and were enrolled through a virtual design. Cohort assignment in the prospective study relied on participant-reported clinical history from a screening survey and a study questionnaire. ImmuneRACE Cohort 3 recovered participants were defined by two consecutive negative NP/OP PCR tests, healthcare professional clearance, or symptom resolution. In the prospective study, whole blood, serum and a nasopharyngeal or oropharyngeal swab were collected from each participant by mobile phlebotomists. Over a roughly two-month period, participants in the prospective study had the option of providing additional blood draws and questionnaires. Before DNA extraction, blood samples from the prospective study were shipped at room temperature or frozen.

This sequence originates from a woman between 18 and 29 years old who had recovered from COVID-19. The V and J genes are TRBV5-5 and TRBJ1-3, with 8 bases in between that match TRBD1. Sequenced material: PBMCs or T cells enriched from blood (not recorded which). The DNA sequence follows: TGTGCCAGCAGCTTGGCAGGGGGCGAGGGTGGAAACACCATATATTTT. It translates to CASSLAGGEGGNTIYF.